This T cell receptor (beta chain) was recorded in a study of CD8+ T cells in alopecia areata. Study-wide results and caveats: Just one nonresponder means the tie between baseline CD8+ expansion and response stays uncertain. Treatment with tofacitinib significantly lowered scalp clonality and reduced expanded CD8+ clones among the top 100.

Indicated treatment: oral pan-JAK inhibitor, 5-10 mg twice daily. From PBMCs, CD4+ and CD8+ T cells were sorted. V was clipped by 8 bases and J by 5 bases, with 15 bases between them. This CDR3 spans 12 amino acids. Germline loops: CDR1 SQVTM, CDR2 ANQGSEA. Remarks on this clone: What it recognizes is unknown.

In each case, RNA was isolated and then reverse transcribed into cDNA as the sequencing template. This table comes from immunoSEQ multiplex PCR, and its TCRdb copy is limited to in-frame clones, with some not included. The table lists about 250,000 clones, about 62% of them singletons. The TCR sequence derives from a human donor with alopecia areata. The sample consisted of CD4+ T cells sorted from blood, taken between weeks 51 and 52, from a patient treated with tofacitinib. This chain connects TRBV29-1 to TRBJ2-5; tentative D call: TRBD1 (5 bases). CDR3 nucleotide sequence: TGCAGCACTCGCCAGGGTGGGGAGACCCAGTACTTC. Translating gives CSTRQGGETQYF.